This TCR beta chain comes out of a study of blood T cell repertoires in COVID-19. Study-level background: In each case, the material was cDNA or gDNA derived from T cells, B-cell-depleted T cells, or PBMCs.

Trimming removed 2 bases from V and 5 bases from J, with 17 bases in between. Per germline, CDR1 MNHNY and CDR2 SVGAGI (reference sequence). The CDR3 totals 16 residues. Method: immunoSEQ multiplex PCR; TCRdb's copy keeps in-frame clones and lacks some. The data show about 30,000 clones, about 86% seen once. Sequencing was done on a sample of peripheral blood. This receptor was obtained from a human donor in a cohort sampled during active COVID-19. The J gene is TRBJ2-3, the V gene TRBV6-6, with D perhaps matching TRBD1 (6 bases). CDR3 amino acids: CASSYPAGTTVDTQYF. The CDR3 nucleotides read TGTGCCAGCAGTTACCCCGCAGGGACAACAGTAGATACGCAGTATTTT.